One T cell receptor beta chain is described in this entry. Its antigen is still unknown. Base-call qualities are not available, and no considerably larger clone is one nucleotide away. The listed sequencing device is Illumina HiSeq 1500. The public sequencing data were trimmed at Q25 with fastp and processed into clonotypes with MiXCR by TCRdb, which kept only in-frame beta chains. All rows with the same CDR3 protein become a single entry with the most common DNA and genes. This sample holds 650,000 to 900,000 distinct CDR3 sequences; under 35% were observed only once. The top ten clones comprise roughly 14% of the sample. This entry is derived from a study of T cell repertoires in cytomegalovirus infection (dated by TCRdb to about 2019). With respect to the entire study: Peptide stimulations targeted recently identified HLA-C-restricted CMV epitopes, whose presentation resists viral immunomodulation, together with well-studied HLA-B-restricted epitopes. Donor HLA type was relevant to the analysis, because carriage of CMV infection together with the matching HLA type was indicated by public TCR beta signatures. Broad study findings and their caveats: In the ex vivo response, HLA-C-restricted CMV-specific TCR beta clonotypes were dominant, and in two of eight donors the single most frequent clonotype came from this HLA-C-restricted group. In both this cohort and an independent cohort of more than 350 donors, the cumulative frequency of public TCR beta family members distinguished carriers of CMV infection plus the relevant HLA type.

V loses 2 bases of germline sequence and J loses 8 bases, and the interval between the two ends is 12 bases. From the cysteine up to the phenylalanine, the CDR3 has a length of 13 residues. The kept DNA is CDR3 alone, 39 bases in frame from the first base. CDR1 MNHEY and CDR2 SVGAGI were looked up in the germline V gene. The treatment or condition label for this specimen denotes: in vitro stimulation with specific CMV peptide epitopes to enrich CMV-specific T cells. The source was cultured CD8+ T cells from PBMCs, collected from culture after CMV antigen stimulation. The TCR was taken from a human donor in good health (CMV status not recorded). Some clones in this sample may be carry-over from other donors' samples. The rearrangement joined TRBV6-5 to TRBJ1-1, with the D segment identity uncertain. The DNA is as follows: TGTGCCAGCAGTTACGGTTCGACGGAAGAAGCTTTCTTT. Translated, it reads CASSYGSTEEAFF.